This T cell receptor beta chain was identified during a study of T cell changes during pregnancy in multiple sclerosis. V lost 2 bases and J 3 bases, leaving 12 bases between the germline ends. CDR3 length: 14 amino acids. Per the germline V gene, CDR1 is SGHDT and CDR2 is YYEEEE. Assay: immunoSEQ multiplex PCR; the TCRdb copy retains only in-frame clones and omits some. The sample holds approximately 46,000 clones; 90% are singletons and the top ten take under 6.5%. The chain links TRBV5-6 to TRBJ2-7, with D tentatively TRBD1 (6 bases). The sample in question was peripheral blood, obtained after pregnancy. This clonotype was sampled from a female donor in good health, enrolled as a control in a pregnancy study. The CDR3 here is CASSFGDTNYEQYF. The CDR3 region has the DNA TGTGCCAGCAGCTTTGGGGACACCAACTACGAGCAGTACTTC.